The rows below give T cell receptor beta chains drawn from one sample of a study of immune heterogeneity within non-small cell lung tumors. In TCRdb, the multiplex PCR reads were re-called with MiXCR into one record per CDR3 protein. The top ten clones hold 10% to 15% of a sample with about 11,000 distinct CDR3 sequences, around 30% of them seen once. Material: lung tumor tissue. The receptors were sampled from a man aged 50 to 60 with non-small cell lung cancer. CDR3s include the opening cysteine and the closing phenylalanine or tryptophan. A D gene is named only where the DNA matches it firmly. Expanded clones are given a class, and other clones once, few, many or no size at all.

d_gene,j_gene,abundance,v_gene,CDR3aa,CDR3nt
TRBD1,TRBJ2-4,medium-sized,TRBV5-1,CASSSGTDVQNIQYF,TGCGCCAGCAGCTCCGGGACAGACGTCCAAAACATTCAGTACTTC
TRBD1,TRBJ1-2,medium-sized,TRBV14,CASSQDSRGLRGYTF,TGTGCCAGCAGCCAAGATTCGAGGGGGCTGAGGGGCTACACCTTC
TRBD2,TRBJ2-1,few,TRBV5-1,CASSGLAGGDNEQFF,TGCGCCAGCAGCGGGCTAGCGGGAGGAGACAATGAGCAGTTCTTC
TRBD2,TRBJ2-3,few,TRBV29-1,CSARLAGPTDTQYF,TGCAGCGCACGACTAGCGGGACCCACAGATACGCAGTATTTT
-,TRBJ2-5,few,TRBV6-6,CASSYSHIQETQYF,TGTGCCAGCAGTTACTCGCACATCCAAGAGACCCAGTACTTC
-,TRBJ1-4,many,TRBV4-1,CASSQDGEGREKLFF,TGCGCCAGCAGCCAAGATGGGGAAGGACGTGAAAAACTGTTTTTT
-,TRBJ2-2,many,TRBV10-2,CASSEAPGDTGELFF,TGCGCCAGCAGTGAGGCGCCCGGGGACACCGGGGAGCTGTTTTTT
-,TRBJ1-4,-,TRBV7-2,CASSLVSGTTNEKLFF,TGTGCCAGCAGCTTAGTGTCGGGAACAACTAATGAAAAACTGTTTTTT
-,TRBJ1-6,many,TRBV27,CASSPRRQDNSPLHF,TGTGCCAGCAGTCCCAGGCGACAGGATAATTCACCCCTCCACTTT
-,TRBJ2-1,few,TRBV7-9,CASSLAHGSLEQFF,TGTGCCAGCAGCTTAGCGCACGGGAGCTTGGAGCAGTTCTTC
-,TRBJ1-5,medium-sized,TRBV12-3/TRBV12-4,CASSRAHNSNQPQHF,TGTGCCAGCAGTAGGGCCCACAATAGCAATCAGCCCCAGCATTTT
-,TRBJ1-2,-,TRBV3-1,CASSQVIGNTYGYTF,TGTGCCAGCAGCCAAGTTATAGGGAATACGTATGGCTACACCTTC
-,TRBJ2-1,many,TRBV12-3/TRBV12-4,CASTTFGAGYYNEQFF,TGTGCCAGCACCACGTTCGGGGCGGGATACTACAATGAGCAGTTCTTC
-,TRBJ2-2,medium-sized,TRBV6-1,CASSRDPNTGELFF,TGTGCCAGCAGTAGGGACCCGAACACCGGGGAGCTGTTTTTT
-,TRBJ2-3,few,TRBV6-1,CASSPRGGAGSGFTDTQYF,TGTGCCAGCAGTCCCCGTGGGGGGGCTGGTAGCGGATTCACAGATACGCAGTATTTT
TRBD1,TRBJ1-5,medium-sized,TRBV27,CASRTGGARNQPQHF,TGTGCCAGCAGGACAGGGGGCGCGAGAAATCAGCCCCAGCATTTT
-,TRBJ1-1,few,TRBV30,CAGKTFGSGGGANTEAFF,TGTGCCGGAAAGACATTCGGGTCGGGAGGGGGAGCGAACACTGAAGCTTTCTTT
-,TRBJ2-1,medium-sized,TRBV30,CAWSDLGEQFF,TGTGCCTGGAGTGATCTTGGTGAGCAGTTCTTC
TRBD2,TRBJ2-1,-,TRBV4-2,CASSLGGGSSYNEQFF,TGTGCCAGCAGCCTCGGAGGCGGGAGCTCCTACAATGAGCAGTTCTTC
-,TRBJ2-5,-,TRBV5-1,CASSANQETQYF,TGCGCCAGCAGCGCGAACCAAGAGACCCAGTACTTC
TRBD1,TRBJ1-4,few,TRBV11-1,CASSSPDIGQAEKLFF,TGTGCCAGCAGCTCGCCGGACATCGGACAGGCTGAAAAACTGTTTTTT
-,TRBJ1-2,-,TRBV9,CASSVDNSPYGYTF,TGTGCCAGCAGCGTAGACAACAGTCCCTATGGCTACACCTTC
-,TRBJ2-3,many,TRBV9,CASSVAGGNIADTQYF,TGTGCCAGCAGCGTAGCGGGCGGGAATATCGCAGATACGCAGTATTTT
-,TRBJ2-2,many,TRBV6-5,CASSYSALGRSNTGELFF,TGTGCCAGCAGTTACTCGGCTCTGGGCCGATCTAACACCGGGGAGCTGTTTTTT
-,TRBJ2-5,-,TRBV18,CASSPPNMQETQYF,TGTGCCAGCTCACCACCGAACATGCAAGAGACCCAGTACTTC
-,TRBJ2-1,medium-sized,TRBV27,CASRGELAQYNEQFF,TGTGCCAGCAGGGGAGAACTAGCACAATACAATGAGCAGTTCTTC
-,TRBJ1-1,many,TRBV15,CATSKNTEAFF,TGTGCCACCAGCAAAAACACTGAAGCTTTCTTT
-,TRBJ1-5,-,TRBV19,CTSGIGQAFNQPQHF,TGTACCAGTGGTATAGGGCAGGCCTTCAATCAGCCCCAGCATTTT
TRBD1,TRBJ2-1,many,TRBV30,CAWSELDREYNEQFF,TGTGCCTGGAGTGAACTCGACAGGGAATACAATGAGCAGTTCTTC
-,TRBJ1-2,medium-sized,TRBV6-1,CASSEGENPANYGYTF,TGTGCCAGCAGTGAGGGGGAAAACCCGGCTAACTATGGCTACACCTTC
-,TRBJ2-7,many,TRBV14,CASSRIQGYYEQYF,TGTGCCAGCAGCCGAATACAGGGATACTACGAGCAGTACTTC
-,TRBJ2-3,-,TRBV9,CASSVARTGGPDTQYF,TGTGCCAGCAGCGTAGCTCGGACTGGCGGTCCGGATACGCAGTATTTT
TRBD2,TRBJ2-3,few,TRBV19,CASSPRLAGGTDTQYF,TGTGCCAGTAGTCCGCGACTAGCGGGGGGCACAGATACGCAGTATTTT
TRBD1,TRBJ2-7,-,TRBV7-9,CASSLTGAYEQYF,TGTGCCAGCAGCTTAACAGGGGCGTACGAGCAGTACTTC
-,TRBJ2-1,many,TRBV10-3,CAISPLEGLNEQFF,TGTGCCATCAGCCCTCTAGAGGGTCTCAATGAGCAGTTCTTC
-,TRBJ2-1,-,TRBV18,CASSPITGTPPNEQFF,TGTGCCAGCTCGCCCATTACCGGGACGCCCCCCAATGAGCAGTTCTTC
TRBD1,TRBJ2-7,medium-sized,TRBV7-8,CASSFSGGYEQYF,TGTGCCAGCAGCTTCTCAGGGGGCTACGAGCAGTACTTC
TRBD1,TRBJ1-3,many,TRBV28,CASSSQDRDGGNTIYF,TGTGCCAGCAGTTCCCAGGACAGGGATGGTGGGAACACCATATATTTT
-,TRBJ2-7,many,TRBV5-1,CASSLLGDVGYF,TGCGCCAGCTCTCTACTGGGAGATGTTGGGTACTTC